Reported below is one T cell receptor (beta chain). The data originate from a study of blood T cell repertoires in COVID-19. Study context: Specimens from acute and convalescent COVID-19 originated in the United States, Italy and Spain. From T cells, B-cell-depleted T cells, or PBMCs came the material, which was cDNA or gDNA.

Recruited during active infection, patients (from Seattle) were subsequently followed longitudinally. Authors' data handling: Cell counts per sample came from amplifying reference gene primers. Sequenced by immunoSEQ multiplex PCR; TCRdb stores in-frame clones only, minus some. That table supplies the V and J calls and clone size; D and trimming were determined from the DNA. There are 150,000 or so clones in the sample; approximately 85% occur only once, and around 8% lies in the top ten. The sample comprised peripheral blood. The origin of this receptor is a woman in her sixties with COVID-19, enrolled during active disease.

CDR3 sequence (DNA): TGCGCCAGCAGCCAAGGGACGTACGCGGGACCCTGGACCGGGGACACTGAAGCTTTCTTT. The encoded protein is CASSQGTYAGPWTGDTEAFF. The rearrangement links TRBV4-3 to TRBJ1-1; weak D call: TRBD1 (5 bases). The length of the CDR3 is 20 residues. Germline assignment: CDR1 LGHNA and CDR2 YSLEER. Trimming took off 1 base at V and 3 bases at J, with 27 bases between the two ends.